The 29 T cell receptor beta chains below were found in one sample sequenced in a study of T cell changes during pregnancy in multiple sclerosis. Only in-frame clones appear in the TCRdb table, and some are missing; sequencing was by immunoSEQ multiplex PCR. Of around 57,000 clones in the sample, roughly 91% were seen once. Source: peripheral blood, taken in the third trimester of pregnancy. These receptors originate from a female donor in good health, enrolled as a control in a pregnancy study.

J is TRBJ1-1 and V is TRBV11-2; D gene uncertain. Germline CDR1 is SGHAT and CDR2 is FQNNGV. The CDR3 consists of 13 residues. V lost 3 bases and J 1 base, leaving 6 bases between the germline ends. CDR3 in DNA: TGTGCCAGCAGCTTCCAACAGAACACTGAAGCTTTCTTT. Its translation is CASSFQQNTEAFF. Complete variable domain (other parts from reference TRBV11-2 and TRBJ1-1): EAGVAQSPRYKIIEKRQSVAFWCNPISGHATLYWYQQILGQGPKLLIQFQNNGVVDDSQLPKDRFSAERLKGVDSTLKIQPAKLEDSAVYLCASSFQQNTEAFFGQGTRLTVV.

The rearrangement joins TRBV29-1 to TRBJ2-4, with 8 bases matching TRBD1. V shed 7 bases, J shed 0 bases, and the junction held 2 bases outside the gene matches. From germline, CDR1 is SQVTM and CDR2 ANQGSEA. The CDR3 is made up of 13 amino acids. The CDR3 loop reads CSATGGAKNIQYF. In DNA, the CDR3 is TGCAGCGCCACAGGGGGAGCCAAAAACATTCAGTACTTC.

V usage is TRBV19 and J usage is TRBJ1-2; 8 bases match TRBD1. Trimming removed 7 bases from V and 6 bases from J; junction bases left unmatched: 7. This CDR3 comprises 13 residues. Germline V gene lookup returns CDR1 LNHDA and CDR2 SQIVND (reference sequence). CDR3 region: CASTRQGTDGYTF. The CDR3 region has the DNA TGTGCCAGTACCCGACAGGGGACAGATGGCTACACCTTC.

The V and J genes are TRBV28 and TRBJ2-3; 9 nucleotides align to TRBD2. The CDR3 sequence is 18 residues long. Germline V CDR1 and CDR2: MDHEN, SYDVKM. The V segment lost 8 bases and the J segment 2 bases; nucleotides outside the gene matches: 17. The CDR3 region is CASGYSGSRSGDTDTQYF. The CDR3 nucleotides are TGTGCCAGCGGTTATAGCGGGAGTCGATCAGGCGACACAGATACGCAGTATTTT.

This chain uses TRBV5-1 with TRBJ2-7, with a possible D match to TRBD1 (6 bases). Per germline, CDR1 SGHRS and CDR2 YFSETQ. V gave up 0 bases and J gave up 6 bases, with 16 bases separating them. The CDR3 has 15 amino acids. The CDR3 spells CASSLGPGDASEQYF. The DNA for the CDR3 is TGCGCCAGCAGCTTGGGACCAGGGGATGCCTCCGAGCAGTACTTC.

The CDR3 sequence is CATSTYRDRGFSSTDTQYF. As DNA, the CDR3 is TGTGCCACCAGCACATACCGGGACAGGGGTTTTTCTAGCACAGATACGCAGTATTTT. This sequence joins TRBV15 and TRBJ2-3; TRBD1 agrees at 10 bases. This CDR3 has 19 residues. V lost 4 bases, J lost 0 bases, and 13 bases stayed unmatched. Germline CDR1 LNHNV, CDR2 YYDKDF (reference sequence).

The rearrangement uses TRBV27 and TRBJ2-6, with D possibly TRBD2 on 6 matching bases. V was clipped by 11 bases and J by 0 bases, with 26 bases between them. Germline V gives CDR1 MNHEY, CDR2 SMNVEV (reference sequence). This CDR3 region has 19 residues. The CDR3 nucleotides read TGTGCCTGGCCCGGAGGGCCGACTAGTAGTACCTCTGGGGCCAACGTCCTGACTTTC. Translated: CAWPGGPTSSTSGANVLTF.

The chain links TRBV6-5 to TRBJ2-1; D not resolved. Per germline, CDR1 MNHEY and CDR2 SVGAGI. Trimming took off 2 bases at V and 8 bases at J, with 10 bases between the two ends. The CDR3 consists of 13 residues. The CDR3 region is CASSYDSSHEQFF. For the CDR3, the DNA is TGTGCCAGCAGTTACGACTCTTCCCATGAGCAGTTCTTC.

The genes are TRBV2 and TRBJ2-1, with 9 bases fitting TRBD2. Losses at the gene ends were 6 bases for V and 2 bases for J; bases not matched to a gene: 5. This CDR3 is 15 amino acids long. Germline V gives CDR1 SNHLY, CDR2 FYNNEI. The CDR3 region is CASRTGLATYNEQFF. The CDR3, as DNA: TGTGCCAGCAGGACGGGACTAGCTACCTACAATGAGCAGTTCTTC.

The chain links TRBV6-5 to TRBJ2-1; 9 bases are a match to TRBD1. Trimming took 0 bases from V and 8 from J; bases not matched to a gene: 8. Germline CDR1 is MNHEY and CDR2 is SVGAGI. The length of the CDR3 is 16 residues. CDR3 nucleotide sequence: TGTGCCAGCAGTTACTCGATCGGGGGACAGGGTGATGAGCAGTTCTTC. This translates into CASSYSIGGQGDEQFF.

The chain links TRBV5-1 to TRBJ2-7; TRBD1 matches at 8 bases. J gave up 0 bases and V 0 bases, and 17 bases lay outside the gene matches. The germline V gene encodes CDR1 SGHRS and CDR2 YFSETQ. The CDR3 extends over 20 amino acids. CDR3 sequence (DNA): TGCGCCAGCAGCTTGGCAGGCCCCAGGACAGGGTACTTCCTCTCCTACGAGCAGTACTTC. This sequence encodes CASSLAGPRTGYFLSYEQYF.

This sequence joins TRBV5-6 and TRBJ2-3, with 12 bases fitting TRBD2. The J segment lost 10 bases and the V segment lost 4 bases, leaving 10 bases of the junction unmatched. The germline V gene encodes CDR1 SGHDT and CDR2 YYEEEE. The CDR3 is made up of 15 amino acids. The CDR3: CASSPASGRARSQYF. Written as DNA, the CDR3 is TGTGCCAGCAGCCCCGCTAGCGGGAGGGCCCGATCGCAGTATTTT.

V gene TRBV27 combines with J gene TRBJ2-3; 11 bases align to TRBD2. This CDR3 region has 14 residues. Germline-derived CDR1 and CDR2 are MNHEY and SMNVEV (reference sequence). The V and J ends lost 2 bases and 8 bases, in that order; junction bases with no gene match: 3. Written as DNA, the CDR3 is TGTGCCAGCAGTTTACGTCTAGCGGGAGGTACGCAGTATTTT. This sequence encodes CASSLRLAGGTQYF.

The rearrangement uses TRBV7-9 and TRBJ1-2; TRBD1 matches 8 bases. The CDR3 runs to 16 residues. V was clipped by 5 bases and J by 4 bases; unmatched bases: 12. Germline CDR1 SEHNR, CDR2 FQNEAQ (reference sequence). CDR3 DNA: TGTGCCAGCAGCGTAACCGCCGGGACAGGCACCTATGGCTACACCTTC. Protein: CASSVTAGTGTYGYTF.

The chain couples TRBV19 to TRBJ2-1; maybe TRBD2 (6 bases). There are 14 residues in the CDR3. Germline V lookup: CDR1 LNHDA, CDR2 SQIVND (reference sequence). Trimming removed 7 bases from V and 3 bases from J, with 13 bases in between. The CDR3 sequence: CASNGGASYNEQFF. CDR3 DNA sequence: TGTGCCAGTAATGGCGGGGCGAGCTACAATGAGCAGTTCTTC.

V gene TRBV25-1 combines with J gene TRBJ1-5; 7 bases match TRBD1. There are 17 residues in the CDR3. Trimming removed 7 bases from V and 0 bases from J; junction bases left unmatched: 12. Germline V gene sequence: CDR1 MGHDK, CDR2 SYGVNS. The CDR3 protein is CASIADRARTSNQPQHF. The CDR3 region has the DNA TGTGCCAGCATCGCCGACAGGGCCAGGACTAGCAATCAGCCCCAGCATTTT.

This chain uses TRBV5-5 with TRBJ2-7, with D perhaps matching TRBD1 (5 bases). Germline CDR1 and CDR2: SGHKS and YYEKEE (reference sequence). The CDR3 runs 12 residues. V was clipped by 4 bases and J by 5 bases, with 10 bases between them. The CDR3 reads CASSRAGNEQYF. The CDR3 region has the DNA TGTGCCAGCAGCAGGGCAGGGAACGAGCAGTACTTC.

This sequence joins TRBV29-1 and TRBJ2-3; TRBD1 is a possible D gene (7 bases). This CDR3 has 12 residues. V was trimmed by 3 bases and J by 6 bases, leaving 10 bases between them. CDR1 is SQVTM, CDR2 ANQGSEA, per germline. Here the CDR3 reads CSVDRGRDTQYF. The CDR3 DNA reads TGCAGCGTTGACAGGGGGAGGGATACGCAGTATTTT.

V and J are TRBV7-9 and TRBJ2-5, with D perhaps TRBD1 (5 bases). V lost 2 bases, J lost 2 bases, and 6 bases lay in between. This CDR3 is 13 amino acids long. Germline lookup yields CDR1 SEHNR and CDR2 FQNEAQ (reference sequence). CDR3 DNA: TGTGCCAGCAGCTTAAGGGGTCAAGAGACCCAGTACTTC. As protein: CASSLRGQETQYF.

The chain combines TRBV5-1 with TRBJ2-5; the D gene is possibly TRBD2 (6 bases). Germline loops: CDR1 SGHRS, CDR2 YFSETQ. Between the trimmed V and J ends, which lost 5 bases and 2 bases, there was a span of 10 bases. This CDR3 region has 13 residues. CDR3 DNA: TGCGCCAGCAGGCCGGGAGATCAAGAGACCCAGTACTTC. It codes for CASRPGDQETQYF.

The rearrangement joins TRBV29-1 to TRBJ2-7; 9 bases line up with TRBD2. The ends lost 1 base at V and 2 bases at J; junction bases unmatched: 9. From germline, CDR1 is SQVTM and CDR2 ANQGSEA. This CDR3 is built from 16 residues. The CDR3 loop reads CSVEGPGRGGPYEQYF. The CDR3 DNA is TGCAGCGTTGAAGGACCTGGGCGGGGGGGACCCTACGAGCAGTACTTC.

The rearrangement uses TRBV6-4 and TRBJ2-3; D is ambiguous. This CDR3 is 16 amino acids long. CDR1 MRHNA and CDR2 SNTAGT come from the germline V gene. V lost 6 bases and J 3 bases, leaving 19 bases between the germline ends. DNA for the CDR3: TGTGCCAGCAGCGAAAATCAAGTAACAGAAACAGATACGCAGTATTTT. As protein: CASSENQVTETDTQYF.

This clone has only a few counts. The chain is built from TRBV5-1 and TRBJ1-1; tentatively, D is TRBD1 (6 bases). V gave up 0 bases and J gave up 6 bases, with 9 bases separating them. The CDR3 totals 13 residues. From germline, CDR1 is SGHRS and CDR2 YFSETQ. The chain's CDR3 is CASSLEDRPEAFF. CDR3 DNA: TGCGCCAGCAGCTTGGAGGACAGACCTGAAGCTTTCTTT.

The CDR3: CSVEVDRYSYNEQFF. The CDR3 DNA reads as TGCAGCGTTGAAGTGGACAGATACTCCTACAATGAGCAGTTCTTC. The genes are TRBV29-1 and TRBJ2-1, with D perhaps matching TRBD1 (6 bases). The CDR3 loop spans 15 amino acids. Germline V gives CDR1 SQVTM, CDR2 ANQGSEA. V lost 1 base to trimming and J lost 0 bases, with 10 bases between them.

This clone appeared a few times. The V and J genes are TRBV28 and TRBJ1-1; possible D gene TRBD1, 6 bases. The germline V gene has CDR1 MDHEN and CDR2 SYDVKM. The CDR3 totals 16 residues. Trimming cost V 5 bases and J 3 bases, with 19 bases left between them. CDR3 region: CASSDMWGKGDTEAFF. The CDR3 DNA sequence: TGTGCCAGCAGTGATATGTGGGGGAAGGGGGACACTGAAGCTTTCTTT.

The rearrangement uses TRBV6-5 and TRBJ2-7; D is possibly TRBD2 (7 bases). The germline V gene has CDR1 MNHEY and CDR2 SVGAGI. The CDR3 covers 15 residues. Trimming pared 6 bases from V and 5 bases from J, leaving 20 bases between. The CDR3 loop reads CASSPGGGGYHEQYF. The CDR3 region has the DNA TGTGCCAGCAGCCCGGGGGGCGGGGGTTACCACGAGCAGTACTTC.

The CDR3, as DNA: TGTGCCAGCATTGCAGCCGGGACATATTATTCCGAGCAGTACTTC. Its translation: CASIAAGTYYSEQYF. The chain combines TRBV6-1 with TRBJ2-7, with D maybe TRBD1 (6 bases). V was clipped by 7 bases and J by 6 bases, with 22 bases between them. This CDR3 comprises 15 residues. Germline CDR1 is MNHNS and CDR2 is SASEGT.

This chain links TRBV14 with TRBJ2-5, with 8 bases matching TRBD2. V lost 5 bases to trimming and J lost 9 bases; unmatched junction nucleotides: 20. Germline values: CDR1 SGHDN, CDR2 FVKESK. CDR3 size: 17 residues. The CDR3 loop reads CASSGESGTSEKRAQYF. CDR3 bases: TGTGCCAGCAGCGGGGAGTCGGGGACTAGTGAAAAGAGAGCCCAGTACTTC.

The rearrangement uses TRBV18 and TRBJ2-5; 7 bases map to TRBD1. CDR3 length equals 13 residues. Germline CDR1 is KGHSH and CDR2 is LQKENI. V dropped 8 bases and J dropped 0; count of bases not matched to a gene: 3. The CDR3 nucleotides are TGTGCCAGCCAAGGACAGGACCAAGAGACCCAGTACTTC. It is translated as CASQGQDQETQYF.